Listed below are T cell receptor beta chains from one sample, sequenced in a study of T-cell reconstitution after alpha-beta-depleted transplantation in children. From the PCR reads, TCRdb called clonotypes with MiXCR, one entry per CDR3 protein. Of about 610,000 distinct CDR3 sequences in the sample, roughly a tenth are singletons; the top ten hold 3.5% to 5%. The sample consisted of PBMCs from the stem cell graft donor, taken from the stem cell graft. These receptors were taken from a human donor who donated a stem cell graft to a child with acute myeloid leukemia. Both conserved end residues are part of each CDR3. Each record gives: CDR3 protein, CDR3 DNA, D gene, clone size, J gene, V gene, CDR3 length. The D gene is left open where the match is weak. The size field is filled for only some rows; it gives once, few, many or a size class.

CDR3: CSVRPRANVLTF
DNA: TGCAGCGTTAGGCCCAGGGCCAACGTCCTGACTTTC
D: .
size: many
J: TRBJ2-6
V: TRBV29-1
length: 12

CDR3: CATSEGGAIGETQYF
DNA: TGTGCCACCAGTGAGGGAGGGGCTATTGGGGAGACCCAGTACTTC
D: TRBD2
size: .
J: TRBJ2-5
V: TRBV24-1
length: 15

CDR3: CASSVRQTDTQYF
DNA: TGTGCCAGCAGCGTGCGACAGACGGATACGCAGTATTTT
D: .
size: few
J: TRBJ2-3
V: TRBV7-9
length: 13

CDR3: CASSRTGQGPHYTF
DNA: TGTGCCAGCAGTCGAACGGGACAGGGCCCACACTACACCTTC
D: TRBD1
size: .
J: TRBJ1-2
V: TRBV28
length: 14

CDR3: CSVHTTGEREKLFF
DNA: TGCAGCGTCCATACGACAGGGGAGAGGGAAAAACTGTTTTTT
D: TRBD1
size: few
J: TRBJ1-4
V: TRBV29-1
length: 14

CDR3: CSARSDSPLHF
DNA: TGCAGTGCTAGGAGCGATTCACCCCTCCACTTT
D: .
size: .
J: TRBJ1-6
V: TRBV20-1
length: 11

CDR3: CASSGEPGTSGRQYNEQFF
DNA: TGTGCCAGTAGTGGAGAGCCCGGGACTAGCGGGAGGCAATACAATGAGCAGTTCTTC
D: TRBD2
size: few
J: TRBJ2-1
V: TRBV19
length: 19

CDR3: CSAGLVADTQYF
DNA: TGCAGTGCTGGACTAGTTGCAGATACGCAGTATTTT
D: TRBD2
size: .
J: TRBJ2-3
V: TRBV20-1
length: 12

CDR3: CASRGRETQYF
DNA: TGTGCCAGCAGGGGGAGGGAGACCCAGTACTTC
D: .
size: many
J: TRBJ2-5
V: TRBV2
length: 11

CDR3: CASSLSRPRFYTGELFF
DNA: TGTGCCAGCAGTTTATCCCGACCCCGGTTTTACACCGGGGAGCTGTTTTTT
D: .
size: many
J: TRBJ2-2
V: TRBV27
length: 17

CDR3: CAISELKVRTGLNEQFF
DNA: TGTGCCATCAGTGAGCTAAAGGTCAGGACCGGGCTCAATGAGCAGTTCTTC
D: .
size: .
J: TRBJ2-1
V: TRBV10-3
length: 17

CDR3: CSARDGRDLTGELFF
DNA: TGCAGTGCTAGGGACGGGAGGGACCTCACCGGGGAGCTGTTTTTT
D: TRBD2
size: many
J: TRBJ2-2
V: TRBV20-1
length: 15

CDR3: CAISEGQVFTDTQYF
DNA: TGTGCCATCAGTGAGGGACAGGTTTTCACAGATACGCAGTATTTT
D: TRBD1
size: .
J: TRBJ2-3
V: TRBV10-3
length: 15

CDR3: CSARRLQGRNTEAFF
DNA: TGCAGTGCTAGGAGGCTACAGGGAAGGAACACTGAAGCTTTCTTT
D: .
size: many
J: TRBJ1-1
V: TRBV20-1
length: 15

CDR3: CASRTGSVETQYF
DNA: TGTGCCAGCAGGACAGGGTCCGTAGAGACCCAGTACTTC
D: TRBD1
size: few
J: TRBJ2-5
V: TRBV6-1
length: 13

CDR3: CSAWNREGTGELFF
DNA: TGCAGTGCTTGGAACAGGGAGGGTACCGGGGAGCTGTTTTTT
D: .
size: .
J: TRBJ2-2
V: TRBV20-1
length: 14

CDR3: CASSARNLGDTQYF
DNA: TGTGCCAGCAGCGCTCGTAACTTGGGAGATACGCAGTATTTT
D: .
size: many
J: TRBJ2-3
V: TRBV6-5
length: 14

CDR3: CASSLDRFRGAEAFF
DNA: TGCGCCAGCAGCTTGGACAGGTTTCGGGGGGCTGAAGCTTTCTTT
D: .
size: few
J: TRBJ1-1
V: TRBV5-1
length: 15

CDR3: CSARSRGRATLDLSSYNSPLHF
DNA: TGCAGTGCTAGAAGTAGGGGCAGAGCGACATTAGATCTCAGCTCCTATAATTCACCCCTCCACTTT
D: .
size: .
J: TRBJ1-6
V: TRBV20-1
length: 22

CDR3: CASSTDREGLRNTEAFF
DNA: TGTGCCAGCAGCACGGACAGGGAAGGGTTACGCAACACTGAAGCTTTCTTT
D: TRBD1
size: .
J: TRBJ1-1
V: TRBV5-4
length: 17

CDR3: CSATEGTGATEQFF
DNA: TGCAGTGCTACTGAAGGGACAGGGGCTACTGAGCAGTTCTTC
D: TRBD1
size: .
J: TRBJ2-1
V: TRBV20-1
length: 14

CDR3: CSARAQTSLSYNEQFF
DNA: TGCAGTGCTAGAGCGCAGACTAGCCTCTCCTACAATGAGCAGTTCTTC
D: TRBD2
size: few
J: TRBJ2-1
V: TRBV20-1
length: 16

CDR3: CATSDLGGTQPQHF
DNA: TGTGCCACCAGTGATTTAGGAGGGACTCAGCCCCAGCATTTT
D: .
size: .
J: TRBJ1-5
V: TRBV24-1
length: 14

CDR3: CASSPWDRTDTQYF
DNA: TGTGCCAGTAGTCCTTGGGACCGCACAGATACGCAGTATTTT
D: .
size: few
J: TRBJ2-3
V: TRBV19
length: 14

CDR3: CSASRTVSSYEQYF
DNA: TGCAGTGCTAGTAGGACAGTCAGCTCCTACGAGCAGTACTTC
D: .
size: .
J: TRBJ2-7
V: TRBV20-1
length: 14

CDR3: CASSPVTGQGNTIYF
DNA: TGTGCCAGCAGCCCCGTCACGGGACAGGGGAACACCATATATTTT
D: TRBD1
size: few
J: TRBJ1-3
V: TRBV12-3/TRBV12-4
length: 15

CDR3: CASSPHISPYNEQFF
DNA: TGTGCCAGCAGTCCCCATATCAGCCCCTACAATGAGCAGTTCTTC
D: .
size: .
J: TRBJ2-1
V: TRBV6-2/TRBV6-3
length: 15

CDR3: CSASLERPNSYEQYF
DNA: TGCAGCGCCTCACTCGAGAGGCCCAACTCCTACGAGCAGTACTTC
D: .
size: .
J: TRBJ2-7
V: TRBV20-1
length: 15

CDR3: CASSPLAPTGELFF
DNA: TGTGCCAGCTCCCCTCTGGCCCCCACCGGGGAGCTGTTTTTT
D: .
size: .
J: TRBJ2-2
V: TRBV18
length: 14

CDR3: CSASQPSERTDTQYF
DNA: TGCAGTGCTAGTCAGCCTAGCGAACGCACAGATACGCAGTATTTT
D: .
size: .
J: TRBJ2-3
V: TRBV20-1
length: 15

CDR3: CSAPDPQGGTDTQYF
DNA: TGCAGTGCCCCTGACCCACAGGGCGGGACAGATACGCAGTATTTT
D: .
size: many
J: TRBJ2-3
V: TRBV20-1
length: 15

CDR3: CASSPTGKDRNTIYF
DNA: TGTGCCAGCAGTCCTACAGGGAAGGATCGAAACACCATATATTTT
D: .
size: .
J: TRBJ1-3
V: TRBV12-3/TRBV12-4
length: 15

CDR3: CASSWDSRVGDTQYF
DNA: TGCGCCAGCAGCTGGGACTCCCGGGTAGGAGATACGCAGTATTTT
D: .
size: .
J: TRBJ2-3
V: TRBV5-1
length: 15

CDR3: CASSLGTVAKNIQYF
DNA: TGTGCCAGCAGTTTAGGGACAGTAGCCAAAAACATTCAGTACTTC
D: TRBD1
size: many
J: TRBJ2-4
V: TRBV9
length: 15

CDR3: CASSLVRAGSKNIQYF
DNA: TGTGCCAGCAGCTTAGTTCGGGCCGGGTCCAAAAACATTCAGTACTTC
D: .
size: .
J: TRBJ2-4
V: TRBV7-2
length: 16

CDR3: CAWNGDPLYEQYF
DNA: TGTGCCTGGAATGGAGACCCTCTCTACGAGCAGTACTTC
D: .
size: few
J: TRBJ2-7
V: TRBV30
length: 13

CDR3: CSVRDRKETQYF
DNA: TGCAGCGTCCGGGACAGAAAAGAGACCCAGTACTTC
D: TRBD1
size: many
J: TRBJ2-5
V: TRBV29-1
length: 12

CDR3: CASGLPRRVAGGLSPHEQFF
DNA: TGTGCTAGTGGTCTTCCTCGTAGAGTAGCGGGAGGGCTATCCCCCCATGAGCAGTTCTTC
D: TRBD2
size: .
J: TRBJ2-1
V: TRBV12-5
length: 20

CDR3: CASSQGQYTDTQYF
DNA: TGCGCCAGCAGCCAGGGCCAGTACACAGATACGCAGTATTTT
D: .
size: few
J: TRBJ2-3
V: TRBV5-1
length: 14